Following are 3 T cell receptor beta chains from one sample sequenced in a study of Graves' ophthalmopathy and Graves' hyperthyroidism. Amplified TCR beta CDR3 regions were obtained using RNA transcripts as template. In the first round, RT-PCR was carried out with HTBI primers, and a multiplex PCR formed the second round. TCRdb reprocessed the multiplex PCR reads with MiXCR, giving one entry per CDR3 protein. Of 560,000 or so distinct CDR3 sequences in the sample, less than 45% were seen once. Sequenced sample: peripheral blood or thyroid tissue (not recorded which). All receptors come from an adult man with Graves' hyperthyroidism.

In this sample, this clonotype turned up a few times. One end of the junction varies from germline; a read error may be responsible. The rearrangement joins TRBV10-3 to TRBJ1-2, with 9 bases aligning to TRBD1. The CDR3 consists of 18 residues. Germline-derived CDR1 and CDR2 are ENHRY and SYGVKD. The CDR3 region is CASSEAQDRGPTNYGYTF. For the CDR3, the DNA is TGTGCCAGCAGTGAAGCGCAGGACAGGGGTCCCACTAACTATGGCTACACCTTC.

This clonotype was seen many times. The chain carries TRBV20-1 and TRBJ1-4; D uncertain. Germline V gene lookup returns CDR1 DFQATT and CDR2 SNEGSKA (reference sequence). The CDR3 has 12 residues. The V end lost 1 base, the J end lost 7 bases, and 7 bases lay between the germline ends. The CDR3 nucleotides read TGCAGTGCTAGAGGGGGAGGTGAAAAACTGTTTTTT. Amino acids: CSARGGGEKLFF.

As for this clonotype: It may be a read error: a sequence one base away is much more abundant. The V call is TRBV12-3 or TRBV12-4, the J call TRBJ1-1; D call uncertain. CDR3 length: 14 residues. Trimming cost V 2 bases and J 7 bases, with 14 bases left between them. The CDR3 coding sequence is TGTGCCAGCAGTTTATCGACAAGGGAAAATGAAGCTTTCTTT. Its protein product is CASSLSTRENEAFF.